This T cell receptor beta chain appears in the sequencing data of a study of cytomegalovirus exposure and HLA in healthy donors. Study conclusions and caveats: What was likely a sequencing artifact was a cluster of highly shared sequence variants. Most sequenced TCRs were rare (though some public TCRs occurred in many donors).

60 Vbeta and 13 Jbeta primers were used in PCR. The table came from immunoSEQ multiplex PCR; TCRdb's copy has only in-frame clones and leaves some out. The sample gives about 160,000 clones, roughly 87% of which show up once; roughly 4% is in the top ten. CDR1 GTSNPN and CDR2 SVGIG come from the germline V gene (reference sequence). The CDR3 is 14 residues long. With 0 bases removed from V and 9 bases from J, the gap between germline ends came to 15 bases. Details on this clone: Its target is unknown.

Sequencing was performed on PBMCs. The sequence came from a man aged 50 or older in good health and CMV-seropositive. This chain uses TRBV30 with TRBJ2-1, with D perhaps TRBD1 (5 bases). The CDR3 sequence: CAWSVSPGRGEQFF. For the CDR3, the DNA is TGTGCCTGGAGTGTAAGCCCAGGGCGAGGTGAGCAGTTCTTC.